This T cell receptor beta chain was found in a study of cytomegalovirus exposure and HLA in healthy donors. The germline V gene encodes CDR1 SGHRS and CDR2 YFSETQ. J was trimmed by 2 bases and V by 4 bases; bases with no gene match: 9. The CDR3 length is 17 residues. Repertoires were generated with immunoSEQ multiplex PCR, while TCRdb's copy carries only in-frame clones and drops some. The sample contains about 140,000 clones, roughly nine tenths of which appear only once. The gene calls are TRBV5-1 and TRBJ2-1; 10 nucleotides match TRBD2. The specimen was PBMCs. The TCR was taken from a man aged 18 to 29 in good health and CMV-seronegative. Here the CDR3 DNA reads TGCGCCAGCAGCGAAGGTGGTAGCGGGAGGCCCTACAATGAGCAGTTCTTC. Residues: CASSEGGSGRPYNEQFF.